This note documents a single T cell receptor beta chain sequence. Its antigen is unidentified. These data come from a study of T cell responses to AZD1222 COVID-19 vaccine. The length of the CDR3 is 17 residues. V shed 0 bases, J shed 7 bases, and the junction held 11 bases outside the gene matches. Germline assignment: CDR1 MGHRA and CDR2 YSYEKL. This table comes from immunoSEQ multiplex PCR, and its TCRdb copy is limited to in-frame clones, with some not included. This sample carries roughly 150,000 clones, approximately 90% of them seen once, and the ten largest clones take 3% to 4%. Findings and caveats of the study: Most donors were white British, females outnumbered males, and clonal diversity was possibly underestimated. Only a handful of AZD1222 recipients were seropositive at baseline. Spike-specific TCR breadth and depth were elevated following two AZD1222 doses. The peak T cell response came first, and repertoires were sampled only after it.

This chain connects TRBV4-1 to TRBJ2-1, with 8 bases lining up with TRBD2. The TCR comes from an adult in good health. The specimen was peripheral blood, collected on day 0 of MenACWY control vaccination. CDR3 sequence (DNA): TGCGCCAGCAGCCAAGATCAGTATCGGGGGGGAGGTAATGAGCAGTTCTTC. This translates into CASSQDQYRGGGNEQFF.